Below are 23 T cell receptor beta chains sequenced from a single sample in a study of cytomegalovirus exposure and HLA in healthy donors. Here immunoSEQ multiplex PCR was the method, and the copy in TCRdb shows in-frame clones only, minus some. The sample carries 350,000 or so clones, 75% to 90% recorded once. The sequenced material came from PBMCs. The source of these receptors is a woman younger than 35 in good health and CMV-seronegative.

The V call is TRBV28, the J call TRBJ2-7; a possible D gene is TRBD1 (6 bases). The CDR3 has 13 amino acids. The V end lost 1 base, the J end lost 2 bases, and 6 bases lay between the germline ends. CDR1 MDHEN and CDR2 SYDVKM come from the germline V gene. CDR3 residues: CASSLSGAYEQYF. DNA for the CDR3: TGTGCCAGCAGTTTATCAGGGGCCTACGAGCAGTACTTC.

The chain joins TRBV19 to TRBJ2-5; 7 bases map to TRBD1. Germline CDR1 LNHDA, CDR2 SQIVND (reference sequence). CDR3 length: 16 amino acids. Trimming removed 0 bases from V and 1 base from J; junction bases left unmatched: 5. Written as DNA, the CDR3 is TGTGCCAGTAGTATAGAATCGGGACAGCCCCAAGAGACCCAGTACTTC. It translates to CASSIESGQPQETQYF.

The chain recombines TRBV7-3 with TRBJ2-1; a possible D gene is TRBD2 (5 bases). Germline V lookup: CDR1 SGHTA, CDR2 FQGTGA. The CDR3 length is 15 residues. The ends were cut back, 5 bases at V and 3 bases at J, with 14 bases in the middle. The CDR3 coding sequence is TGTGCCAGCAGCACTGGCCCGGGGAACTACAATGAGCAGTTCTTC. It codes for CASSTGPGNYNEQFF.

The chain couples TRBV4-3 to TRBJ2-3; possibly TRBD2 for D (5 bases). The CDR3 has 19 amino acids. Looked up from germline, CDR1 is LGHNA and CDR2 is YSLEER. The V end lost 0 bases, the J end lost 1 base, and 20 bases lay between the germline ends. CDR3 region: CASSQDTAVAGPGTDTQYF. The CDR3 nucleotides are TGCGCCAGCAGCCAAGATACAGCCGTTGCGGGCCCTGGCACAGATACGCAGTATTTT.

The V call is TRBV5-4, the J call TRBJ2-3; 7 positions match TRBD1. The V and J ends lost 7 bases and 8 bases, in that order; junction bases with no gene match: 10. Germline V gives CDR1 SGHNT, CDR2 YYREEE (reference sequence). CDR3 size: 13 residues. CDR3 coding DNA: TGTGCCAGCCACCAGGGGGAATCGGGTACGCAGTATTTT. Protein sequence: CASHQGESGTQYF.

This chain connects TRBV4-1 to TRBJ2-2, with TRBD2 as a possible D gene (6 bases). V lost 4 bases and J lost 7, with 19 bases in between. The germline V gene encodes CDR1 MGHRA and CDR2 YSYEKL. This CDR3 has 16 amino acids. The CDR3 loop is CASSPSWRDANGELFF. The CDR3, as DNA: TGCGCCAGCAGCCCCAGTTGGAGGGATGCGAACGGGGAGCTGTTTTTT.

In DNA form, the CDR3 reads TGCAGCGTTGTTACCGGGACAGGTCACGACACTGAAGCTTTCTTT. Translated: CSVVTGTGHDTEAFF. V gene TRBV29-1 combines with J gene TRBJ1-1; 8 nucleotides align to TRBD1. The junction had 10 bases not matched to a gene; V was cut back by 4 bases and J by 3 bases. The germline gives CDR1 SQVTM, CDR2 ANQGSEA. This CDR3 spans 15 amino acids. Together with reference TRBV29-1 and TRBJ1-1, the CDR3 gives the full variable domain: SAVISQKPSRDICQRGTSLTIQCQVDSQVTMMFWYRQQPGQSLTLIATANQGSEATYESGFVIDKFPISRPNLTFSTLTVSNMSPEDSSIYLCSVVTGTGHDTEAFFGQGTRLTVV.

The gene calls are TRBV5-1 and TRBJ2-3; D gene ambiguous. The length of the CDR3 is 13 residues. Trimming removed 1 base at V and 0 bases at J, with 3 bases between. Germline values: CDR1 SGHRS, CDR2 YFSETQ. CDR3 loop: CASSLQSTDTQYF. The CDR3 DNA follows: TGCGCCAGCAGCTTGCAAAGCACAGATACGCAGTATTTT. The full variable domain, rest sourced from reference TRBV5-1 and TRBJ2-3, is KAGVTQTPRYLIKTRGQQVTLSCSPISGHRSVSWYQQTPGQGLQFLFEYFSETQRNKGNFPGRFSGRQFSNSRSEMNVSTLELGDSALYLCASSLQSTDTQYFGPGTRLTVL.

The gene calls are TRBV6-1 and TRBJ2-7; a possible D gene is TRBD1 (6 bases). Germline V CDR1 and CDR2: MNHNS, SASEGT. CDR3 size: 15 residues. Trimming shortened V by 4 bases and J by 7 bases, and 20 bases separated the two germline ends. Here the CDR3 reads CASSGPGAGVGEQYF. The DNA for the CDR3 is TGTGCCAGCAGTGGACCTGGGGCAGGGGTTGGGGAGCAGTACTTC.

The chain has TRBV2 and TRBJ2-2; the match to TRBD1 covers 7 bases. Trimming cost V 6 bases and J 1 base; bases outside gene matches: 2. The CDR3 is 14 amino acids. The germline CDR1 and CDR2 sequences are SNHLY and FYNNEI. The CDR3 loop is CASSRQGNTGELFF. The CDR3 nucleotides are TGTGCCAGCAGCCGACAGGGGAACACCGGGGAGCTGTTTTTT.

The V and J genes are TRBV28 and TRBJ2-3; the match to TRBD2 covers 9 bases. Trimming cost V 5 bases and J 0 bases; bases outside gene matches: 3. This CDR3 has 15 residues. Germline loops: CDR1 MDHEN, CDR2 SYDVKM. The CDR3 protein is CASSPTSGSTDTQYF. DNA for the CDR3: TGTGCCAGCAGTCCGACTAGCGGTAGCACAGATACGCAGTATTTT.

The CDR3 sequence: CASTTGINTGELFF. The CDR3 nucleotides are TGTGCCAGCACGACAGGGATTAACACCGGGGAGCTGTTTTTT. The genes are TRBV28 and TRBJ2-2; 7 bases are shared with TRBD1. V lost 7 bases and J lost 2; bases outside the gene matches: 4. Germline V gene sequence: CDR1 MDHEN, CDR2 SYDVKM. CDR3 length: 14 amino acids.

The rearrangement links TRBV5-1 to TRBJ1-4; the D is unclear. The CDR3 is 17 amino acids. Germline V gene sequence: CDR1 SGHRS, CDR2 YFSETQ. The V gene lost 0 bases and the J gene lost 4 bases, with 16 bases spanning the gap. The CDR3 DNA sequence: TGCGCCAGCAGCTTGGGGACTATGGGGATGGGTAATGAAAAACTGTTTTTT. Its translation: CASSLGTMGMGNEKLFF.

In this sample, this clone turned up once. The chain employs TRBV2 and TRBJ2-1; the D is unclear. The V and J ends lost 5 bases and 0 bases respectively, with 14 bases between them. CDR3 size: 16 residues. CDR1 and CDR2 (germline): SNHLY, FYNNEI. The CDR3 here is CASSPLPKSSYNEQFF. CDR3 bases: TGTGCCAGCAGTCCCCTTCCGAAGAGCTCCTACAATGAGCAGTTCTTC.

The chain joins TRBV2 to TRBJ2-7; 10 bases match TRBD1. Germline V gene data show CDR1 as SNHLY and CDR2 as FYNNEI. This CDR3 has 14 residues. Trimming removed 4 bases from V and 0 bases from J; junction bases left unmatched: 0. The CDR3: CASSGTGGSYEQYF. CDR3 nucleotide sequence: TGTGCCAGCAGTGGGACAGGGGGCTCCTACGAGCAGTACTTC. Filled out from reference TRBV2 and TRBJ2-7, the complete variable domain reads EPEVTQTPSHQVTQMGQEVILRCVPISNHLYFYWYRQILGQKVEFLVSFYNNEISEKSEIFDDQFSVERPDGSNFTLKIRSTKLEDSAMYFCASSGTGGSYEQYFGPGTRLTVT.

V gene TRBV9 combines with J gene TRBJ2-3, with D possibly being TRBD2 (5 bases). Germline values: CDR1 SGDLS, CDR2 YYNGEE. The CDR3 is 15 amino acids. With 5 bases removed from V and 6 bases from J, the gap between germline ends came to 19 bases. CDR3 sequence reads: CASRSGLDVTDTQYF. Written as DNA, the CDR3 is TGTGCCAGCAGGTCCGGACTGGACGTCACCGATACGCAGTATTTT.

The chain carries TRBV28 and TRBJ2-7; no definite D call. This CDR3 has 16 residues. The V gene lost 3 bases and the J gene lost 4 bases, with 19 bases spanning the gap. The germline V gene encodes CDR1 MDHEN and CDR2 SYDVKM. This CDR3 is CASSFFRRLVSYEQYF. The CDR3 DNA follows: TGTGCCAGCAGTTTCTTTCGGCGGCTCGTCTCTTACGAGCAGTACTTC.

The chain carries TRBV5-4 and TRBJ2-5, with TRBD1 matching 11 bases. This CDR3 is 16 amino acids long. V was pared by 0 bases and J by 7 bases, with 8 bases of the junction left unmatched. The germline gives CDR1 SGHNT, CDR2 YYREEE (reference sequence). The CDR3 DNA reads as TGTGCCAGCAGCTTGGGGGGACAGGGGGGCAGCGGGACCCAGTACTTC. It specifies CASSLGGQGGSGTQYF.

The chain uses TRBV18 and TRBJ2-1; D not resolved. This CDR3 is 13 amino acids long. Germline-derived CDR1 and CDR2 are KGHSH and LQKENI. Trimming shortened V by 6 bases and J by 5 bases, and 11 bases separated the two germline ends. CDR3: CASSLSLDNEQFF. As DNA, the CDR3 is TGTGCCAGCTCCCTCTCCCTCGACAATGAGCAGTTCTTC.

This clone was seen once. The V and J genes are TRBV27 and TRBJ2-2; TRBD2 is a possible D gene (6 bases). CDR1 is MNHEY and CDR2 is SMNVEV in the germline V gene (reference sequence). Trimming cost V 5 bases and J 5 bases, with 12 bases left between them. This CDR3 spans 14 amino acids. CDR3: CASSTGGKTGELFF. DNA of the CDR3: TGTGCCAGCAGTACAGGAGGGAAAACCGGGGAGCTGTTTTTT.

The gene calls are TRBV7-6 and TRBJ2-3; 11 bases match TRBD2. The germline gives CDR1 SGHVS, CDR2 FNYEAQ. This CDR3 is 16 amino acids long. V lost 5 bases, J lost 8 bases, and 12 bases stayed unmatched. Written as DNA, the CDR3 is TGTGCCAGCAGCCGAACGGGACTAGCGGAGATGAGTACGCAGTATTTT. This codes for CASSRTGLAEMSTQYF.

The CDR3 DNA reads TGTGCCTGGAGTGCGACTAGTATTACGACCGGGGAGCTGTTTTTT. Its protein product is CAWSATSITTGELFF. The chain joins TRBV30 to TRBJ2-2, with D possibly TRBD2 on 6 matching bases. V was trimmed by 1 base and J by 5 bases, leaving 14 bases between them. The V gene's germline CDR1 is GTSNPN and CDR2 SVGIG (reference sequence). This CDR3 has 15 amino acids.

The rearrangement links TRBV7-2 to TRBJ2-7, with D perhaps TRBD1 (5 bases). The V gene's germline CDR1 is SGHTA and CDR2 FQGNSA. The CDR3 is made up of 16 amino acids. V lost 3 bases and J 3 bases, leaving 18 bases between the germline ends. CDR3 in DNA: TGTGCCAGCAGCTTCTTATGGCACACAGGATTCTACGAGCAGTACTTC. Its protein is CASSFLWHTGFYEQYF.